This TCR beta chain is drawn from a study of blood T cell repertoires in COVID-19. Across the study: The United States, Italy and Spain provided the acute and convalescent COVID-19 samples. In each case, the material was cDNA or gDNA derived from T cells, B-cell-depleted T cells, or PBMCs.

The CDR3 loop spans 16 amino acids. V was clipped by 1 base and J by 0 bases; unmatched bases: 1. In germline, CDR1 is LGHNT, CDR2 FRNRAP. Source study methods: Reference gene primer amplification yielded estimated nucleated cell counts. TCRdb's copy holds only in-frame clones and misses some; the assay was immunoSEQ multiplex PCR. That table gives V, J and clone size, and the DNA gave D and trimming. The table includes some 290,000 clones, 81% detected once. Sequencing was done on a sample of peripheral blood. This TCR came from a woman aged 55-75 years with active or convalescent COVID-19. The J gene is TRBJ2-1, the V gene TRBV12-5; TRBD2 matches at 9 bases. This CDR3 reads CASGLASGASYNEQFF. Here the CDR3 DNA reads TGTGCTAGTGGTTTGGCTAGCGGGGCCTCCTACAATGAGCAGTTCTTC.